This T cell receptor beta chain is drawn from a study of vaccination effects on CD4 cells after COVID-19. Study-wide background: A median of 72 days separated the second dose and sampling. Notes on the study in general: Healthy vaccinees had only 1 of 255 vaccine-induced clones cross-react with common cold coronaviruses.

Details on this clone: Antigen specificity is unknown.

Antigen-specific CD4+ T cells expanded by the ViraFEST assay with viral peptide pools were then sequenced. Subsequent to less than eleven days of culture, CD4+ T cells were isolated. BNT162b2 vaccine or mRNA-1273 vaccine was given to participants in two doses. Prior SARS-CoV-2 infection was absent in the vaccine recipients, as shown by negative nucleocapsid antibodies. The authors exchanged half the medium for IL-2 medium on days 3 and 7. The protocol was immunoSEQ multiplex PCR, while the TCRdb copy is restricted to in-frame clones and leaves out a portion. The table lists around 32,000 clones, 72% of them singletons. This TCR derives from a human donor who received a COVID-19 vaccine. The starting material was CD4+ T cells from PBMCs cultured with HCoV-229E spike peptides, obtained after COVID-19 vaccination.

The CDR3 DNA follows: TGCGCCAGCACCCTCTCGGCGGGGCAAGAGACCCAGTACTTC. Translating gives CASTLSAGQETQYF. The V and J genes are TRBV5-1 and TRBJ2-5; the D gene is possibly TRBD2 (6 bases). Germline V gene data show CDR1 as SGHRS and CDR2 as YFSETQ. V was clipped by 6 bases and J by 2 bases, with 14 bases between them. This CDR3 comprises 14 residues.